These T cell receptor beta chains were read from a single sample in a study of T-cell reconstitution after alpha-beta-depleted transplantation in children. TCRdb fed the PCR reads into MiXCR, producing one record per CDR3 protein. The table lists 250,000 or so distinct CDR3 sequences, more than 20% of them singletons. The source was PBMCs, mostly from graft donor cells, collected 360 days after TCRalphabeta/CD19-depleted stem cell transplant. The receptor source for this set is a female patient aged 2-9 years who had a stem cell transplant for congenital amegakaryocytic thrombocytopenia, so the T cells may come from the graft donor. Each CDR3 is given with its conserved first and last residue. The order of the fields is J gene, clone size, D gene, V gene, CDR3 DNA, CDR3 protein. D genes are given only for firm matches. Size values are once, few and many counts, or a class for expanded clones, and some rows have none.

>TRBJ2-7|-|TRBD1|TRBV28
TGTGCCAGCAGGGGGACAGGAACCACCTACGAGCAGTACTTC
CASRGTGTTYEQYF
>TRBJ2-6|few|-|TRBV5-1
TGCGCCAGCAGCCCGGCGAAAACCTCTGGGGCCAACGTCCTGACTTTC
CASSPAKTSGANVLTF
>TRBJ2-3|few|TRBD2|TRBV5-1
TGCGCCAGCAGCTCCGGGACTAGGAATACGCAGTATTTT
CASSSGTRNTQYF
>TRBJ1-1|-|-|TRBV7-9
TGTGCCAGCAGCCCCCGGGCCGGGAACACTGAAGCTTTCTTT
CASSPRAGNTEAFF
>TRBJ2-1|few|TRBD1|TRBV24-1
TGTGCCACCAGTTACTCCGGGACAGCCAATGAGCAGTTCTTC
CATSYSGTANEQFF
>TRBJ2-2|few|-|TRBV29-1
TGCAGCGTTCCGCTATTTTCCGGGGAGCTGTTTTTT
CSVPLFSGELFF
>TRBJ2-1|few|-|TRBV2
TGTGCCAGCTGGCACGGGGCCCTCTCCTACAATGAGCAGTTCTTC
CASWHGALSYNEQFF
>TRBJ2-4|-|TRBD2|TRBV4-3
TGCGCCAGCAGCCAAGAACAGAGTGCGGACGGGGGGGGTTTCAAAAACATTCAGTACTTC
CASSQEQSADGGGFKNIQYF
>TRBJ2-4|few|-|TRBV20-1
TGCAGTGCTAGAATCGGGCGTAATTGGCTGGTCAAAAACATTCAGTACTTC
CSARIGRNWLVKNIQYF
>TRBJ2-3|-|TRBD1|TRBV5-1
TGCGCCAGCAGTCAAACGACAGGGGGGAAAAACACAGATACGCAGTATTTT
CASSQTTGGKNTDTQYF
>TRBJ2-7|-|-|TRBV7-6
TGTGCCAGCAGCTTGAGAGTTGGGAACTACGAGCAGTACTTC
CASSLRVGNYEQYF
>TRBJ2-1|few|-|TRBV7-2
TGTGCCAGCAGCTTATCGGGCCTCTCCAATGAGCAGTTCTTC
CASSLSGLSNEQFF
>TRBJ2-7|few|-|TRBV5-6
TGTGCCAGCAGCTTGGGAGGGGGACGCCTCTCCTACGAGCAGTACTTC
CASSLGGGRLSYEQYF
>TRBJ1-4|few|-|TRBV6-5
TGTGCCAGCAGTTACTCGGGGGTAGGCGAAAAACTGTTTTTT
CASSYSGVGEKLFF
>TRBJ1-6|few|-|TRBV20-1
TGCAGTGCTAGAGTTCCCGCTCCCGGACAGTATTGGAATTCACCCCTCCACTTT
CSARVPAPGQYWNSPLHF
>TRBJ1-2|-|TRBD1|TRBV6-5
TGTGCCAGCAGGACCACAGGGGGTGGCTACACCTTC
CASRTTGGGYTF
>TRBJ2-7|once|TRBD1|TRBV20-1
TGCAGTGCTAGTACAGGGACAGACTACGAGCAGTACTTC
CSASTGTDYEQYF
>TRBJ2-5|-|-|TRBV24-1
TGTGCCACCAAGAAAGACGGAGGCCAAGAGACCCAGTACTTC
CATKKDGGQETQYF
>TRBJ1-5|-|-|TRBV2
TGTGCCAGCAGTCCCGTCCGTTGGGGACAGCCCCAGCATTTT
CASSPVRWGQPQHF
>TRBJ2-1|-|-|TRBV18
TGTGCCAGCTCACCAGTGGGCCCCTACAATGAGCAGTTCTTC
CASSPVGPYNEQFF
>TRBJ2-3|many|TRBD1|TRBV4-1
TGCGCCAGCAGCCCGCACGGGCAGGGGGCCTACACAGATACGCAGTATTTT
CASSPHGQGAYTDTQYF
>TRBJ1-5|-|TRBD1|TRBV18
TGTGCCAGCTCACCGGACAGGGAGGGACAGCCCCAGCATTTT
CASSPDREGQPQHF
>TRBJ2-7|-|-|TRBV24-1
TGTGCCACCAGTGATTTGAACGAGCAGTACTTC
CATSDLNEQYF
>TRBJ2-1|-|-|TRBV7-8
TGTGCCAGCAGCCCAAAAGCGGGTCTAAACCCGGTCTACAATGAGCAGTTCTTC
CASSPKAGLNPVYNEQFF
>TRBJ1-3|once|-|TRBV9
TGTGCCAGCAGCCTCGCGGCCGCGGGGTTGACTGGAAACACCATATATTTT
CASSLAAAGLTGNTIYF
>TRBJ2-3|-|-|TRBV7-2
TGTGCCAGCAGCCGAGATGTCCCGGGGATTGGGCGGGATACGCAGTATTTT
CASSRDVPGIGRDTQYF
>TRBJ2-1|-|TRBD2|TRBV11-2
TGTGCCAGCAGCCCAGGACTAGCGGGGTTGTACAATGAGCAGTTCTTC
CASSPGLAGLYNEQFF
>TRBJ1-1|few|TRBD1|TRBV28
TGTGCCAGCCCCCCCGACAGGGCGCAGGGTAGCGGGGGTAACACTGAAGCTTTCTTT
CASPPDRAQGSGGNTEAFF
>TRBJ1-5|few|-|TRBV10-3
TGTGCCATCAGTGAGTCGGGCAGCAATCAGCCCCAGCATTTT
CAISESGSNQPQHF
>TRBJ2-7|few|-|TRBV11-2
TGTGCCAGCAGCCAGCCCCGGACAGCTTCCTACGAGCAGTACTTC
CASSQPRTASYEQYF
>TRBJ2-7|-|-|TRBV28
TGTGCCAGCAGTCCAACCCTGAGTGGCTACGAGCAGTACTTC
CASSPTLSGYEQYF
>TRBJ2-3|-|-|TRBV10-3
TGTGCCATCAGTGACTCGGATGGGACAGATACGCAGTATTTT
CAISDSDGTDTQYF
>TRBJ2-5|-|-|TRBV7-2
TGTGCCAGCAGCCCCTCGGGGAGCCAAGAGACCCAGTACTTC
CASSPSGSQETQYF
>TRBJ1-2|few|TRBD1|TRBV10-3
TGTGCCATCAGTTCCCCGACAGGGGCCGGGATTTATGGCTACACCTTC
CAISSPTGAGIYGYTF
>TRBJ1-1|few|-|TRBV4-1
TGCGCCAGCAGCCAAGTCCTACTCGGCGGTGAAGCTTTCTTT
CASSQVLLGGEAFF
>TRBJ2-7|-|-|TRBV20-1
TGCAGTGCTCCCGCGCTAATAGGGGGGTACGAGCAGTACTTC
CSAPALIGGYEQYF
>TRBJ1-1|many|TRBD1|TRBV20-1
TGCAGTGCTATGCCACAGGGGTGGGGAACTGAAGCTTTCTTT
CSAMPQGWGTEAFF
>TRBJ2-1|-|TRBD2|TRBV7-2
TGTGCCAGCAGCCTGCCGGGGGGCTACAATGAGCAGTTCTTC
CASSLPGGYNEQFF
>TRBJ2-7|-|-|TRBV27
TGTGCCAGCAGTTTATCGGGCAGGTTAAGCTCCTACGAGCAGTACTTC
CASSLSGRLSSYEQYF
>TRBJ2-1|-|TRBD2|TRBV4-1
TGCGCCAGCAGCCAAGTAGCTGTTGGGACTAGCTCCTACAATGAGCAGTTCTTC
CASSQVAVGTSSYNEQFF
>TRBJ1-1|-|TRBD1|TRBV6-2/TRBV6-3
TGTGCCAGCAAAGATGAGGGGGCTAGTACTGAAGCTTTCTTT
CASKDEGASTEAFF
>TRBJ1-1|-|-|TRBV6-1
TGTGCCAGCAGAAAAACAGGGAGGGTAGCTGAAGCTTTCTTT
CASRKTGRVAEAFF
>TRBJ2-4|many|TRBD1|TRBV9
TGTGCCAGCAGCGTCTCCCAGGGGGCAAACATTCAGTACTTC
CASSVSQGANIQYF
>TRBJ1-5|-|-|TRBV12-3/TRBV12-4
TGTGCCAGCAGTTTAGAGCAGTCACAGCATTTT
CASSLEQSQHF
>TRBJ2-3|-|TRBD2|TRBV5-4
TGTGCCAGCAGGGCTTATCTCGGGGGGGCCCCGAACACAGATACGCAGTATTTT
CASRAYLGGAPNTDTQYF
>TRBJ1-5|-|-|TRBV12-3/TRBV12-4
TGTGCCAGCAGTTTCGGAGGCAAACATAGCAATCAGCCCCAGCATTTT
CASSFGGKHSNQPQHF
>TRBJ1-1|-|-|TRBV7-9
TGTGCCAGCAGCCCGTACGGTATGGCATCGAACACTGAAGCTTTCTTT
CASSPYGMASNTEAFF